This T cell receptor beta chain was sequenced for a study of T cells after yellow fever vaccination. Germline CDR1 reads MDHEN; CDR2 reads SYDVKM. The length of the CDR3 is 13 residues. V was pared by 3 bases and J by 14 bases, with 8 bases of the junction left unmatched. The 5'RACE template-switching step produced TCR cDNA and added a universal primer site and UMIs. Each CDR3 protein gets one entry after TCRdb re-called the 5' RACE reads with MiXCR. Found here are 510,000 or so distinct CDR3 sequences, roughly 19% of them singletons; the top ten hold 14%. Regarding the study as a whole: A weaker secondary response peaked on day 5, the primary on day 15. In FACS-sorted repertoires, abundant clonotypes from the bulk population could appear as contaminants. Just a small share of clonotypes turned up in the CD4 compartment as well as the CD8 compartment.

This clonotype was seen a few times. Its antigen is still unknown. The rearrangement uses TRBV28 and TRBJ1-2, with 11 bases aligning to TRBD1. The receptor comes from a man in his thirties or forties who received the YFV17D yellow fever vaccine. Material: PBMCs, obtained 15 days after the yellow fever booster vaccination. The CDR3 region is CASSFRTGGGRTF. Here the CDR3 DNA reads TGTGCCAGCAGTTTTCGGACAGGGGGCGGGAGAACCTTC.